This T cell receptor (beta chain) was captured by sequencing in a study of blood T cell repertoires in COVID-19. As for the study in general: The United States, Italy and Spain supplied acute and convalescent COVID-19 samples. Sources were T cells, B-cell-depleted T cells, or PBMCs; the material itself was cDNA or gDNA.

V dropped 2 bases and J dropped 7 bases, with 17 bases sitting between them. This CDR3 region has 16 residues. Germline lookup yields CDR1 SGHTA and CDR2 FQGNSA. Repertoires were generated with immunoSEQ multiplex PCR, while TCRdb's copy carries only in-frame clones and drops some. This sample carries roughly 80,000 clones, around 88% of them seen once, and the ten largest clones take roughly 5.3%. The TCR was taken from a woman of 80 years or more with active or convalescent COVID-19. The gene calls are TRBV7-2 and TRBJ1-4; D might be TRBD1 (5 bases). Sequences were obtained from peripheral blood. The CDR3 loop is CASSLRGIPPFEKLFF. Here the CDR3 DNA reads TGTGCCAGCAGCTTAAGGGGCATCCCTCCCTTTGAAAAACTGTTTTTT.